The 21 T cell receptor beta chains listed next were all sequenced from one sample in a study of T cell repertoires in cytomegalovirus infection. TCRdb independently ran MiXCR on the reads; one entry per CDR3 protein. Counted here are 250,000 or so distinct CDR3 sequences, about a sixth occurring once; the ten biggest clones make up around 43%. Sample: CD8+ T cells from PBMCs. These receptors all stem from a human donor in good health (CMV status not recorded). Some clones in this sample may be carry-over from other donors' samples.

This clonotype was recorded a few times. The chain recombines TRBV6-5 with TRBJ2-1, with D maybe TRBD1 (6 bases). Per germline, CDR1 MNHEY and CDR2 SVGAGI. The V and J ends lost 1 base and 9 bases respectively, with 16 bases between them. CDR3 length equals 15 residues. DNA of the CDR3: TGTGCCAGCAGTTACTACGACGTCAGGGGTGGTGAGCAGTTCTTC. It specifies CASSYYDVRGGEQFF.

The CDR3 region is CASSASNTEAFF. In DNA form, the CDR3 reads TGTGCCAGTAGTGCGTCGAACACTGAAGCTTTCTTT. The chain joins TRBV19 to TRBJ1-1; the D is unclear. Germline loops: CDR1 LNHDA, CDR2 SQIVND (reference sequence). Trimming took 5 bases from V and 1 from J, leaving 5 bases between them. This CDR3 has 12 amino acids.

The sample holds a few counts of this clonotype. The chain uses TRBV5-4 and TRBJ1-3, with D uncertain. V was shortened by 4 bases and J by 0 bases, with 5 bases between the two germline ends. Germline loops: CDR1 SGHNT, CDR2 YYREEE (reference sequence). The length of the CDR3 is 13 residues. The CDR3 bases are TGTGCCAGCAGCATGAACTCTGGAAACACCATATATTTT. It specifies CASSMNSGNTIYF.

This clonotype was seen at least ten times. The genes are TRBV10-3 and TRBJ2-5; D is perhaps TRBD2 (5 bases). Germline V gene data show CDR1 as ENHRY and CDR2 as SYGVKD. CDR3 length: 15 residues. V was pared by 4 bases and J by 2 bases, with 14 bases between. DNA for the CDR3: TGTGCCATCAGTGCGTTGTCCGGGGTTCAAGAGACCCAGTACTTC. This codes for CAISALSGVQETQYF.

This clonotype showed up many times. The J gene is TRBJ1-4, the V gene TRBV7-2; tentatively, D is TRBD1 (6 bases). The CDR3 totals 14 residues. CDR1 is SGHTA and CDR2 is FQGNSA in the germline V gene. V was cut by 3 bases and J by 5 bases, with 10 bases left in between. In DNA form, the CDR3 reads TGTGCCAGCAGCTTGTGGACAGAGAATGAAAAACTGTTTTTT. This codes for CASSLWTENEKLFF.

This clonotype was observed many times. The rearrangement joins TRBV7-8 to TRBJ2-7; D not resolved. This CDR3 has 15 residues. CDR1 is SGHVS, CDR2 FQNEAQ, per germline. Deletions cut 1 base from V and 1 base from J, with 11 bases between. This CDR3 reads CASSLEVTASYEQYF. CDR3 coding DNA: TGTGCCAGCAGCTTAGAGGTTACGGCTTCCTACGAGCAGTACTTC. The full variable domain, in which reference TRBV7-8 and TRBJ2-7 provide the parts outside the CDR3, is GAGVSQSPRYKVAKRGQDVALRCDPISGHVSLFWYQQALGQGPEFLTYFQNEAQLDKSGLPSDRFFAERPEGSVSTLKIQRTQQEDSAVYLCASSLEVTASYEQYFGPGTRLTVT.

The rearrangement links TRBV28 to TRBJ1-1; D is perhaps TRBD1 (5 bases). V gave up 2 bases and J gave up 0 bases, with 7 bases separating them. The germline V gene encodes CDR1 MDHEN and CDR2 SYDVKM. The CDR3 spans 14 residues. The CDR3 DNA sequence: TGTGCCAGCAGTTTAGGGACGGTGAACACTGAAGCTTTCTTT. Protein: CASSLGTVNTEAFF.

The chain couples TRBV14 to TRBJ1-1, with D uncertain. Trimming took 0 bases from V and 1 from J, leaving 12 bases between them. Germline CDR1 SGHDN, CDR2 FVKESK. This CDR3 has 16 amino acids. The CDR3 nucleotides are TGTGCCAGCAGCCAAGATAAACGGTTGGGGAACACTGAAGCTTTCTTT. This gives the protein CASSQDKRLGNTEAFF. Filled out from reference TRBV14 and TRBJ1-1, the complete variable domain reads EAGVTQFPSHSVIEKGQTVTLRCDPISGHDNLYWYRRVMGKEIKFLLHFVKESKQDESGMPNNRFLAERTGGTYSTLKVQPAELEDSGVYFCASSQDKRLGNTEAFFGQGTRLTVV.

This clonotype was detected ten times or more. This chain links TRBV7-2 with TRBJ1-5; weak D call: TRBD1 (5 bases). The CDR3 has 17 amino acids. Germline CDR1 reads SGHTA; CDR2 reads FQGNSA. V gave up 4 bases and J gave up 1 base, with 17 bases separating them. The CDR3 here is CASSSHGGGSSNQPQHF. The CDR3 DNA is TGTGCCAGCAGCTCTCACGGGGGGGGATCAAGCAATCAGCCCCAGCATTTT.

The genes are TRBV6-2 or TRBV6-3 and TRBJ1-1, with D tentatively TRBD1 (5 bases). The CDR3 sequence is 12 residues long. V was clipped by 2 bases and J by 8 bases, with 9 bases between them. The V gene's germline CDR1 is MNHEY and CDR2 SVGEGT. The CDR3 spells CASSYGGGEAFF. The CDR3 DNA follows: TGTGCCAGCAGTTACGGCGGGGGGGAAGCTTTCTTT.

The chain carries TRBV7-9 and TRBJ2-6; no reliable D call. The CDR3 runs to 15 residues. Germline V lookup: CDR1 SEHNR, CDR2 FQNEAQ (reference sequence). The V and J ends lost 5 bases and 0 bases respectively, with 8 bases between them. The CDR3 loop reads CASSPAFSGANVLTF. DNA for the CDR3: TGTGCCAGCAGCCCTGCATTCTCTGGGGCCAACGTCCTGACTTTC.

The chain has TRBV7-4 and TRBJ1-1; D not resolved. The CDR3 has 14 amino acids. Germline CDR1 is SGHVT and CDR2 is SQSDAQ. V lost 11 bases and J 5 bases, leaving 21 bases between the germline ends. The DNA of the CDR3 is TGTGCCGTGAACAAGAGGGTGGATAGGACTGAAGCTTTCTTT. This codes for CAVNKRVDRTEAFF.

The gene calls are TRBV9 and TRBJ1-1; D unclear. The CDR3 covers 17 residues. The V end was cut by 3 bases, the J end by 0 bases, with 18 bases between. Germline assignment: CDR1 SGDLS and CDR2 YYNGEE. In DNA, the CDR3 is TGTGCCAGCAGCGAGACCACGCTCCCCTTTATGAACACTGAAGCTTTCTTT. Translating gives CASSETTLPFMNTEAFF.

The V and J genes are TRBV5-6 and TRBJ2-7; 7 bases align to TRBD1. This CDR3 is built from 15 residues. The germline CDR1 and CDR2 sequences are SGHDT and YYEEEE. V was pared by 4 bases and J by 3 bases, with 10 bases of the junction left unmatched. The CDR3 loop reads CASSPSDRILYEQYF. CDR3 in DNA: TGTGCCAGCAGCCCGTCGGACAGGATACTCTACGAGCAGTACTTC.

This chain links TRBV15 with TRBJ1-5, with a weak D call TRBD1 (5 bases). CDR1 and CDR2 from the germline V gene are LNHNV and YYDKDF (reference sequence). The V end was cut by 7 bases, the J end by 8 bases, with 15 bases between. The CDR3 is 13 residues long. The CDR3 sequence: CATTDSSAEPQHF. CDR3 coding DNA: TGTGCCACCACCGACAGTAGCGCAGAGCCCCAGCATTTT.

This clonotype was detected only a few times. The chain has TRBV5-1 and TRBJ2-7; D is uncertain. The V end was cut by 4 bases, the J end by 3 bases, with 14 bases between. Germline V gene sequence: CDR1 SGHRS, CDR2 YFSETQ. This CDR3 comprises 14 residues. CDR3 residues: CASSPGGESYEQYF. The CDR3 DNA reads as TGCGCCAGCAGCCCTGGTGGGGAAAGCTACGAGCAGTACTTC.

At least ten counts were recorded for this clonotype. V is TRBV7-2 and J is TRBJ1-6; tentatively, D is TRBD1 (6 bases). From germline, CDR1 is SGHTA and CDR2 FQGNSA. The CDR3 sequence is 16 residues long. Deletions cut 2 bases from V and 1 base from J, with 9 bases between. This chain's CDR3 is CASSLQGPSYNSPLHF. CDR3 DNA: TGTGCCAGCAGCTTACAGGGGCCTTCCTATAATTCACCCCTCCACTTT.

This clonotype was observed at least ten times. The rearrangement uses TRBV7-9 and TRBJ1-2; D gene ambiguous. V was trimmed by 5 bases and J by 6 bases, leaving 13 bases between them. CDR3 length: 13 amino acids. The germline gives CDR1 SEHNR, CDR2 FQNEAQ (reference sequence). The CDR3 DNA is TGTGCCAGCAGCCTCCCCGGGAGCGATGGCTACACCTTC. Its translation is CASSLPGSDGYTF. Using reference TRBV7-9 and TRBJ1-2 for the parts outside the CDR3, the full variable domain is DTGVSQNPRHKITKRGQNVTFRCDPISEHNRLYWYRQTLGQGPEFLTYFQNEAQLEKSRLLSDRFSAERPKGSFSTLEIQRTEQGDSAMYLCASSLPGSDGYTFGSGTRLTVV.

V usage is TRBV29-1 and J usage is TRBJ2-1; a weak D match, TRBD1 (6 bases). V lost 4 bases to trimming and J lost 7 bases, with 17 bases between them. CDR1 and CDR2 from the germline V gene are SQVTM and ANQGSEA. This CDR3 has 14 residues. As DNA, the CDR3 is TGCAGCGTTGGACGGCAGGGGCCCTCAAATGAGCAGTTCTTC. Translated, it gives CSVGRQGPSNEQFF.

The chain carries TRBV20-1 and TRBJ2-7; possible D gene TRBD2, 7 bases. The germline V gene encodes CDR1 DFQATT and CDR2 SNEGSKA (reference sequence). Deletions cut 3 bases from V and 1 base from J, with 10 bases between. This CDR3 region has 13 residues. The CDR3 loop reads CSASGGLSYEQYF. Here the CDR3 DNA reads TGCAGTGCTAGCGGGGGGCTATCCTACGAGCAGTACTTC.

The genes are TRBV2 and TRBJ2-2; D is perhaps TRBD2 (5 bases). Per the germline V gene, CDR1 is SNHLY and CDR2 is FYNNEI. With 0 bases removed from V and 6 bases from J, the gap between germline ends came to 11 bases. The CDR3 is made up of 15 amino acids. CDR3 sequence: CASSEAPGWAGELFF. CDR3 DNA sequence: TGTGCCAGCAGTGAAGCACCGGGGTGGGCCGGGGAGCTGTTTTTT.